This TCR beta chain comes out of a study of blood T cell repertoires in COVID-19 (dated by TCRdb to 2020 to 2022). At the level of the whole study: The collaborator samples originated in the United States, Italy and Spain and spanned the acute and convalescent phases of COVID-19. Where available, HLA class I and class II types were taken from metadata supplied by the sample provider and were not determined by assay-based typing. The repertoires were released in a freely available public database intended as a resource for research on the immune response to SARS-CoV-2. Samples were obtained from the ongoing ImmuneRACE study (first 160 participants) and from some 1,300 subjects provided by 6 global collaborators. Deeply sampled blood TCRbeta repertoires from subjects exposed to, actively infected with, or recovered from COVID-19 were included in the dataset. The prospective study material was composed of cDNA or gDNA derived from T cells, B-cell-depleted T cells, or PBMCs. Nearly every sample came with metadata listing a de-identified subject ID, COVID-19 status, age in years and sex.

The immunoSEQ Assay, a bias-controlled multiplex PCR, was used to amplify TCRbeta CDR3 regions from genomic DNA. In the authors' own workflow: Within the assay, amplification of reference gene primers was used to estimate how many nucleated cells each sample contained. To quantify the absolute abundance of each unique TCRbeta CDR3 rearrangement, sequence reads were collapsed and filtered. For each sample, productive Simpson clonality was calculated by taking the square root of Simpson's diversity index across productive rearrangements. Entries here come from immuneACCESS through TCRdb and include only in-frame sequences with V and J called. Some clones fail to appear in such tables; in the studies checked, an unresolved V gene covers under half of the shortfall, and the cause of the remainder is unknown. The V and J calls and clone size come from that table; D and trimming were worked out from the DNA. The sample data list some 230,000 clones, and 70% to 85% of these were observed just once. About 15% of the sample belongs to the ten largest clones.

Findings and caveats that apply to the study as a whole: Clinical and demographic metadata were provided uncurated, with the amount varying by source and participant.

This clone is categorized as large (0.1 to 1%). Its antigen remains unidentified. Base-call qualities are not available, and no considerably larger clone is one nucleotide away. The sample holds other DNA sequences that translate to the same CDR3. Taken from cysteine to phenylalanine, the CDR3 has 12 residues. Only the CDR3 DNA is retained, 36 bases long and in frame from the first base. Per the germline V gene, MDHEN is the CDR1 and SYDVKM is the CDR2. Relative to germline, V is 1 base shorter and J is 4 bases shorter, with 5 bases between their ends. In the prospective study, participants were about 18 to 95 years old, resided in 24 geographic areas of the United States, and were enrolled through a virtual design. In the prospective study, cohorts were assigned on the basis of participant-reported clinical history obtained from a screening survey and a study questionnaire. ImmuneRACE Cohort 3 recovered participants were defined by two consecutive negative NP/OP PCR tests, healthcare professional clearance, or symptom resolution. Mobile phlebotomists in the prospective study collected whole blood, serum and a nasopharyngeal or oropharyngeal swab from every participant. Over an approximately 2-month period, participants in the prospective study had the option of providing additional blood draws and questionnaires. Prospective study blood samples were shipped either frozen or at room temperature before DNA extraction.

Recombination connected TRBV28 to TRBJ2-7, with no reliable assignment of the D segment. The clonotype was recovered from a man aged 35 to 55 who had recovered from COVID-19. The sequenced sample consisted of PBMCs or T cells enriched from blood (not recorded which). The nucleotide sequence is TGTGCCAGCAGTTTATTGTCGTACGAGCAGTACTTC. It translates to CASSLLSYEQYF.